Each of the 2 T cell receptor beta chains below was sequenced from the same sample in a study of cytomegalovirus exposure and HLA in healthy donors listed by TCRdb under 2017. Libraries were made using the immunoSEQ multiplex PCR assay. TCRdb took over this immuneACCESS table, retaining in-frame rearrangements with V and J assigned. Such tables are incomplete; in checked studies, under half of the missing clones stem from an unresolved V gene, and the remainder is unexplained. The sample table contains some 330,000 clones; only one count was recorded for more than 80% of them. Together, the top ten hold around 0.8% of the sample. Material: PBMCs. Receptors originate from a woman younger than 35 in good health and CMV-seronegative.

This chain links TRBV4-3 with TRBJ2-7; TRBD1 agrees at 8 bases. Trimming removed 4 bases from V and 3 bases from J; junction bases left unmatched: 8. The CDR3 extends over 15 amino acids. Germline V lookup: CDR1 LGHNA, CDR2 YSLEER. CDR3 amino acids: CASSPESGTGYEQYF. The CDR3 DNA is TGCGCCAGCAGCCCGGAATCCGGGACAGGCTACGAGCAGTACTTC.

The chain is built from TRBV27 and TRBJ1-1; 8 nucleotides line up with TRBD1. CDR1 is MNHEY and CDR2 is SMNVEV in the germline V gene (reference sequence). CDR3 length: 17 amino acids. Trimming took 8 bases from V and 1 from J; bases not matched to a gene: 15. The DNA for the CDR3 is TGTGCCAGCTACCAAACGGGGACAGGTTATACGAACACTGAAGCTTTCTTT. It codes for CASYQTGTGYTNTEAFF.